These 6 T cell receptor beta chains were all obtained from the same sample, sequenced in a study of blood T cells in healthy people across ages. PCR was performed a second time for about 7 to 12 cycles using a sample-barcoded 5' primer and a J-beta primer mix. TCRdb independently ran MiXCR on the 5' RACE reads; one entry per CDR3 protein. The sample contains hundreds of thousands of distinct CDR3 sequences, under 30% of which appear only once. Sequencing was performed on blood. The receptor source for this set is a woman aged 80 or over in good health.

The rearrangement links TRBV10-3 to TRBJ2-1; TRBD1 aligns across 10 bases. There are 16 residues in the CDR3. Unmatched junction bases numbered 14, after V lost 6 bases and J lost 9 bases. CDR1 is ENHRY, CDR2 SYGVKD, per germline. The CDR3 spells CAIRVPGTGAGIEQFF. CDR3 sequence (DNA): TGTGCCATCAGGGTTCCCGGGACAGGGGCGGGGATTGAGCAGTTCTTC.

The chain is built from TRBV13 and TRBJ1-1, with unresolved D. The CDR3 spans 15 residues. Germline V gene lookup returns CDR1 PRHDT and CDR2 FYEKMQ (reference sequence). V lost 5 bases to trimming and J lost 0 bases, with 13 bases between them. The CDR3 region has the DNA TGTGCCAGCAGCGCCGGGTCGCCGATGAACACTGAAGCTTTCTTT. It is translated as CASSAGSPMNTEAFF.

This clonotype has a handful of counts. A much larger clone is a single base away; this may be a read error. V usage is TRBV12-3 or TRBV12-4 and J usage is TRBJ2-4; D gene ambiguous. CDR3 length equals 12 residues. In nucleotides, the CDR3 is TGTGCCAGCAGTTTATGGGGAAACATTCGGTACTTC. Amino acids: CASSLWGNIRYF.

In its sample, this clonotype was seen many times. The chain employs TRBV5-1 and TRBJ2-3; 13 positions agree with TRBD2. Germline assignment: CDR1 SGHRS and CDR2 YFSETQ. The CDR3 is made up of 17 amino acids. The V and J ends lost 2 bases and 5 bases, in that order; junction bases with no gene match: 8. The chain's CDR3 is CASSFPLLAGGRDTQYF. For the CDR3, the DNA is TGCGCCAGCAGCTTCCCCCTACTAGCGGGGGGGCGAGATACGCAGTATTTT.

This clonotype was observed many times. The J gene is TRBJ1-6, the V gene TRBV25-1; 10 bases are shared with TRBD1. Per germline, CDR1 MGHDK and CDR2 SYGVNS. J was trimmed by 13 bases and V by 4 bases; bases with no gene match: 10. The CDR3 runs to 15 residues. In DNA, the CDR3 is TGTGCCAGCAGTGGGACAGGGGGGAATAATTTTCCCCTCCACTTT. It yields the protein CASSGTGGNNFPLHF.

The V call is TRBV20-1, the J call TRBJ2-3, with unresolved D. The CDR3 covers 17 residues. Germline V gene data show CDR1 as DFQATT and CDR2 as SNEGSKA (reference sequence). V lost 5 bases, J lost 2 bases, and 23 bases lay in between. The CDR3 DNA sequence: TGCAGTGCTCCCCCGGCGTCGACCCCCACAGACACAGATACGCAGTATTTT. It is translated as CSAPPASTPTDTDTQYF.